One sample yielded the 17 T cell receptor beta chains listed below, sequenced in a study of PD-L1 blockade in urothelial cancer. Time point of the sample: peripheral blood 6 weeks after treatment start. Method: immunoSEQ multiplex PCR; TCRdb's copy keeps in-frame clones and lacks some. The sample carries more than 90,000 clones, approximately 87% recorded once. This specimen consisted of PBMCs, obtained around atezolizumab (anti-PD-L1) treatment. The source of these receptors is a man between 65 and 85 years old with urothelial cancer.

This clone was observed a few times. The chain is built from TRBV6-5 and TRBJ2-2, with a possible D match to TRBD1 (5 bases). Looked up from germline, CDR1 is MNHEY and CDR2 is SVGAGI. Trimming removed 8 bases at V and 1 base at J, with 8 bases between. This CDR3 region has 13 residues. CDR3 in amino acids: CASLQVNTGELFF. In DNA form, the CDR3 reads TGTGCCAGCTTACAGGTGAACACCGGGGAGCTGTTTTTT.

This clone was recorded a few times. This chain joins TRBV6-6 and TRBJ2-7, with D perhaps matching TRBD2 (7 bases). V was clipped by 5 bases and J by 3 bases, with 20 bases between them. The V gene's germline CDR1 is MNHNY and CDR2 SVGAGI (reference sequence). The CDR3 consists of 16 residues. The CDR3 reads CASSPPGGPYIYEQYF. In nucleotides, the CDR3 is TGTGCCAGCAGTCCCCCCGGGGGGCCGTATATCTACGAGCAGTACTTC.

V and J are TRBV7-8 and TRBJ1-1; D is unresolved. Germline CDR1 is SGHVS and CDR2 is FQNEAQ. The CDR3 totals 13 residues. V lost 4 bases and J lost 3, with 9 bases in between. The chain's CDR3 is CASSYNRDTEAFF. The CDR3 region has the DNA TGTGCCAGCAGCTATAACCGGGACACTGAAGCTTTCTTT.

The gene calls are TRBV4-3 and TRBJ1-4, with D possibly being TRBD1 (6 bases). This CDR3 has 19 amino acids. Per germline, CDR1 LGHNA and CDR2 YSLEER. V was shortened by 4 bases and J by 0 bases, with 21 bases between the two germline ends. The CDR3 coding sequence is TGCGCCAGCAGCCGACGCAGGGGCCGCGGAGATGCAACTAATGAAAAACTGTTTTTT. Translated: CASSRRRGRGDATNEKLFF.

The chain combines TRBV19 with TRBJ1-5, with TRBD1 as a possible D gene (6 bases). CDR1 is LNHDA, CDR2 SQIVND, per germline (reference sequence). V was shortened by 3 bases and J by 7 bases, with 16 bases between the two germline ends. This CDR3 contains 15 residues. The CDR3 nucleotides are TGTGCCAGTAGTATTAGCACGGGTAGGGGGCAGCCCCAGCATTTT. Its protein product is CASSISTGRGQPQHF.

This clone came up a few times. The genes are TRBV11-3 and TRBJ2-1, with TRBD2 as a possible D gene (6 bases). Germline V gene lookup returns CDR1 SGHNT and CDR2 YENEEA. Trimming removed 4 bases from V and 7 bases from J, with 11 bases in between. The CDR3 covers 13 residues. CDR3 in DNA: TGTGCCAGCAGCTATGGAGGGAGAAATGAGCAGTTCTTC. As protein: CASSYGGRNEQFF.

The rearrangement joins TRBV7-8 to TRBJ2-3; D may be TRBD2 (6 bases). V gave up 5 bases and J gave up 4 bases, with 13 bases separating them. This CDR3 has 14 amino acids. CDR1 is SGHVS, CDR2 FQNEAQ, per germline. CDR3 nucleotides: TGTGCCAGCAGCCATGGACTATTATCAGATACGCAGTATTTT. Encoded protein: CASSHGLLSDTQYF.

This chain connects TRBV4-2 to TRBJ2-3, with 8 nucleotides matching TRBD2. With V trimmed by 1 base and J by 6 bases, 9 bases remained unmatched. The germline V gene has CDR1 LGHNA and CDR2 YNFKEQ. The CDR3 is 16 residues long. CDR3 sequence: CASSQVGTGGLDTQYF. The CDR3 coding sequence is TGTGCCAGCAGCCAAGTGGGGACGGGGGGGCTGGATACGCAGTATTTT.

CDR3: CASSGLTGDTEAFF. DNA of the CDR3: TGTGCCAGCAGCGGACTGACAGGGGACACTGAAGCTTTCTTT. This chain uses TRBV9 with TRBJ1-1; 8 positions match TRBD1. The CDR3 runs 14 residues. Trimming cost V 3 bases and J 3 bases; bases outside gene matches: 4. Germline CDR1 and CDR2: SGDLS and YYNGEE.

CDR3 in DNA: TGTGCCTGTAGGAGGGACAGGGGCAGGGCGGGGGCTTTCTTT. Translation gives CACRRDRGRAGAFF. V is TRBV30 and J is TRBJ1-1; the match to TRBD1 covers 10 bases. The CDR3 totals 14 residues. The V gene end was trimmed by 6 bases and the J gene end by 11 bases; junction bases not matched to a gene: 15. Germline V gene sequence: CDR1 GTSNPN, CDR2 SVGIG (reference sequence).

V is TRBV7-9 and J is TRBJ2-1; 8 nucleotides agree with TRBD2. Germline V gene lookup returns CDR1 SEHNR and CDR2 FQNEAQ (reference sequence). V gave up 5 bases and J gave up 4 bases; unmatched junction bases: 10. The CDR3 is 16 residues long. This CDR3 is CASSHTGGGPYNEQFF. CDR3 nucleotides: TGTGCCAGCAGCCACACCGGGGGGGGTCCTTACAATGAGCAGTTCTTC.

The rearrangement joins TRBV19 to TRBJ2-7; TRBD2 agrees at 7 bases. Germline V gene data show CDR1 as LNHDA and CDR2 as SQIVND (reference sequence). CDR3 length: 14 residues. V trimming: 5 bases; J trimming: 3 bases; junction bases outside the gene matches: 7. In DNA form, the CDR3 reads TGTGCCAGTAGTGCAGGGTGGGGGGGCTACGAGCAGTACTTC. This encodes CASSAGWGGYEQYF.

The chain links TRBV6-6 to TRBJ1-2, with D unresolved. V was trimmed by 4 bases and J by 4 bases, leaving 13 bases between them. Germline CDR1 and CDR2: MNHNY and SVGAGI (reference sequence). There are 14 residues in the CDR3. The CDR3 here is CASSSRVLSYGYTF. The CDR3 region has the DNA TGTGCCAGCAGTTCGCGGGTCCTTAGCTATGGCTACACCTTC.

This clone was detected only once. V gene TRBV18 combines with J gene TRBJ1-2, with 7 bases lining up with TRBD1. This CDR3 region has 16 residues. Trimming removed 4 bases from V and 4 bases from J; junction bases left unmatched: 12. Per the germline V gene, CDR1 is KGHSH and CDR2 is LQKENI. The CDR3 protein is CASSLDWRQGPYGYTF. The CDR3 bases are TGTGCCAGCTCACTCGATTGGAGACAGGGTCCCTATGGCTACACCTTC.

This chain joins TRBV18 and TRBJ1-2; D is uncertain. The V end was cut by 2 bases, the J end by 8 bases, with 9 bases between. The CDR3 sequence is 12 residues long. From germline, CDR1 is KGHSH and CDR2 LQKENI. The CDR3, as DNA: TGTGCCAGCTCACCAGAGGATTTCGGCTACACCTTC. It encodes CASSPEDFGYTF.

The chain uses TRBV4-1 and TRBJ2-7, with D hard to call. The V and J ends lost 1 base and 3 bases respectively, with 7 bases between them. The CDR3 runs 13 residues. From germline, CDR1 is MGHRA and CDR2 YSYEKL. This chain's CDR3 is CASSQGLSYEQYF. The CDR3 nucleotides are TGCGCCAGCAGCCAAGGACTTAGCTACGAGCAGTACTTC.

The chain links TRBV12-5 to TRBJ2-5, with a tentative D call TRBD2 (6 bases). Germline values: CDR1 LGHNT, CDR2 FRNRAP. The CDR3 has 13 amino acids. With 6 bases removed from V and 6 bases from J, the gap between germline ends came to 14 bases. The CDR3 coding sequence is TGTGCTAGTGGGGAGGGAAGTGTGCAGACCCAGTACTTC. This encodes CASGEGSVQTQYF.